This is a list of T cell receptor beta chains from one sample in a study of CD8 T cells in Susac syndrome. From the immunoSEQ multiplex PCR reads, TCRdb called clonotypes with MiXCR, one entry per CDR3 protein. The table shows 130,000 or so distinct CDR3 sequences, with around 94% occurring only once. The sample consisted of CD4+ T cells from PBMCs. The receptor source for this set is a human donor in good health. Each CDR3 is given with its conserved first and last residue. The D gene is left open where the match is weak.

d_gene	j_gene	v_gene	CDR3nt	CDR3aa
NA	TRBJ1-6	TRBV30	TGTGCCTGGACTCTTACAGGGAATTCACCCCTCCACTTT	CAWTLTGNSPLHF
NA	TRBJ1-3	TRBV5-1	TGCGCCAGCAGCTCCGGGACGCCTAACTCTGGAAACACCATATATTTT	CASSSGTPNSGNTIYF
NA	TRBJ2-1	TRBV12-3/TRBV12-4	TGTGCCAGCAGCGCCGCTCGGGGGCAGTTCTTC	CASSAARGQFF
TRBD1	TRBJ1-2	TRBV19	TGTGCCAGTAGTATCCCGGGACAGGGCAAGAGCTACACCTTC	CASSIPGQGKSYTF
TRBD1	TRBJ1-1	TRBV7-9	TGTGCCAGCAGCTTAGCGGGGACAGGGAAGACTTTCTTT	CASSLAGTGKTFF
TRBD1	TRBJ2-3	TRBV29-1	TGCAGCGTAGACGGGACAGGGGTTACAGATACGCAGTATTTT	CSVDGTGVTDTQYF
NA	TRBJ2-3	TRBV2	TGTGCCAGCAGCGAGCTCACAGATACGCAGTATTTT	CASSELTDTQYF
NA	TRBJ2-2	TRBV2	TGTGCCAGCAGTGTTAAGAACACCGGGGAGCTGTTTTTT	CASSVKNTGELFF
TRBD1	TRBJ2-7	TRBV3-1	TGTGCCAGCAGCCTAGGACAGGGCTTTGGGCACGAGCAGTACTTC	CASSLGQGFGHEQYF
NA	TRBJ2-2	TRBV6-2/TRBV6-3	TGTGCCAGCGAAACGACAGGTCTCACCGGGGAGCTGTTTTTT	CASETTGLTGELFF